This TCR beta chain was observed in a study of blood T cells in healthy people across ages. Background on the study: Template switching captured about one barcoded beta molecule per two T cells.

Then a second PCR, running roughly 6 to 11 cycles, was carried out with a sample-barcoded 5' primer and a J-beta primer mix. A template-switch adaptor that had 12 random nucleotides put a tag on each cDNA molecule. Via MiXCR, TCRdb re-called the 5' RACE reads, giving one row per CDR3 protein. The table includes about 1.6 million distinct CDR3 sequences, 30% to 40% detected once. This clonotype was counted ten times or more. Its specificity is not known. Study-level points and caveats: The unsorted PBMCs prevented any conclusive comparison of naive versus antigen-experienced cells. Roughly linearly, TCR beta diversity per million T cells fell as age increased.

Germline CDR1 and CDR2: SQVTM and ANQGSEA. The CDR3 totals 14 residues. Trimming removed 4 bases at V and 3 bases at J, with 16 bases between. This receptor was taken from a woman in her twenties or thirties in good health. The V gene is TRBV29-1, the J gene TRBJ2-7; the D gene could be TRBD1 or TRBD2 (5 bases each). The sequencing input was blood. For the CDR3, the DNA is TGCAGCGTTGTACTAGATGTACAGGTCTACGAGCAGTACTTC. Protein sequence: CSVVLDVQVYEQYF.